The 10 T cell receptor beta chains in this list originate from one sample, sequenced in a study of T cell repertoires in cytomegalovirus infection. TCRdb called the reads again in MiXCR, with one record for every CDR3 protein. The sample has 150,000 to 200,000 distinct CDR3 sequences, roughly 28% seen once; the top ten hold roughly 32%. Sample: PBMCs. These receptors all stem from a human donor in good health (CMV status not recorded). Some clones in this sample may be carry-over from other donors' samples.

This clonotype appeared a few times. The chain couples TRBV5-1 to TRBJ2-5; 9 bases align to TRBD2. V shed 0 bases and J 2 bases; nucleotides not matched to a gene: 5. Per the germline V gene, CDR1 is SGHRS and CDR2 is YFSETQ. The CDR3 is 16 residues long. This chain's CDR3 is CASSLAPSGEQETQYF. The CDR3 region has the DNA TGCGCCAGCAGCTTGGCCCCTAGCGGGGAGCAAGAGACCCAGTACTTC.

This clonotype was detected a few times. Mismatch with germline at one junction end may stem from a read error. The genes are TRBV7-7 and TRBJ2-2; 7 nucleotides agree with TRBD1. The germline V gene encodes CDR1 SSHAT and CDR2 FNYEAQ (reference sequence). CDR3 length equals 13 residues. The CDR3 region is CASSPQGAGELFF. The CDR3 DNA reads TGTGCTAGCAGCCCCCAGGGGGCCGGGGAGCTGTTTTTT. Combining the CDR3 with reference TRBV7-7 and TRBJ2-2 gives the whole variable domain GAGVSQSPRYKVTKRGQDVTLRCDPISSHATLYWYQQALGQGPEFLTYFNYEAQPDKSGLPSDRFSAERPEGSISTLTIQRTEQRDSAMYRCASSPQGAGELFFGEGSRLTVL.

About this clonotype itself: At one end, the junction sequence differs from germline, possibly due to a read error. Here the CDR3 DNA reads TGTGCCTGGGGACCGACAGGGGGATTC. Protein: CAWGPTGGF. The V call is TRBV30, the J call TRBJ2-1; TRBD1 matches at 9 bases. Germline lookup yields CDR1 GTSNPN and CDR2 SVGIG (reference sequence). The CDR3 loop spans 9 amino acids.

This clonotype was found many times. This chain links TRBV7-9 with TRBJ1-2; 8 bases align to TRBD1. Germline CDR1 is SEHNR and CDR2 is FQNEAQ (reference sequence). The CDR3 runs 16 residues. V trimming: 3 bases; J trimming: 2 bases; junction bases outside the gene matches: 8. CDR3: CASSFRPGQVNYGYTF. CDR3 nucleotides: TGTGCCAGCAGCTTCCGCCCGGGACAGGTCAACTATGGCTACACCTTC.

This clonotype has only a few counts. The gene calls are TRBV5-1 and TRBJ2-3; D is ambiguous. The germline V gene encodes CDR1 SGHRS and CDR2 YFSETQ. The CDR3 spans 14 residues. Trimming left V 4 bases short and J 2 bases short, with 11 bases between. The CDR3 coding sequence is TGCGCCAGCAGCGGCGACTCCGCCACAGATACGCAGTATTTT. Translated: CASSGDSATDTQYF.

The J gene is TRBJ2-3, the V gene TRBV6-1, with 9 positions matching TRBD1. Germline V gene sequence: CDR1 MNHNS, CDR2 SASEGT. CDR3 length: 14 residues. The V segment lost 6 bases and the J segment 5 bases; nucleotides outside the gene matches: 6. Here the CDR3 reads CASSLGQGGDTQYF. The CDR3 nucleotides are TGTGCCAGCAGCCTGGGACAGGGTGGAGATACGCAGTATTTT.

The chain joins TRBV2 to TRBJ1-2; D is unclear. Germline values: CDR1 SNHLY, CDR2 FYNNEI. V was shortened by 2 bases and J by 4 bases, with 8 bases between the two germline ends. This CDR3 spans 13 amino acids. The CDR3 DNA sequence: TGTGCCAGCAGTGAACGACTGGTCTATGGCTACACCTTC. Its translation is CASSERLVYGYTF. Together with reference TRBV2 and TRBJ1-2, the CDR3 gives the full variable domain: EPEVTQTPSHQVTQMGQEVILRCVPISNHLYFYWYRQILGQKVEFLVSFYNNEISEKSEIFDDQFSVERPDGSNFTLKIRSTKLEDSAMYFCASSERLVYGYTFGSGTRLTVV.

This clonotype was recorded only once. The chain couples TRBV3-1 to TRBJ2-2; D gene ambiguous. Germline V gives CDR1 LGHDT, CDR2 YNNKEL (reference sequence). CDR3 length: 13 amino acids. V shed 2 bases and J shed 6 bases, with 7 bases lying between them. Here the CDR3 reads CASSQMAAGELFF. In nucleotides, the CDR3 is TGTGCCAGCAGCCAAATGGCCGCCGGGGAGCTGTTTTTT.

The chain has TRBV18 and TRBJ1-5; TRBD1 is a possible D gene (6 bases). Germline CDR1 KGHSH, CDR2 LQKENI. Trimming took 8 bases from V and 0 from J, leaving 14 bases between them. The CDR3 sequence is 15 residues long. The CDR3 coding sequence is TGTGCCAGCGCCGGACAGTATTATAGCAATCAGCCCCAGCATTTT. Translating it yields CASAGQYYSNQPQHF.

As concerns this clonotype: At one end, the junction sequence differs from germline, possibly due to a read error. The chain combines TRBV13 with TRBJ2-2; 8 nucleotides match TRBD1. There are 15 residues in the CDR3. The germline gives CDR1 PRHDT, CDR2 FYEKMQ (reference sequence). The CDR3 nucleotides read TGCGCCAGCAGCTGGACAGGGCCCAACACCGGGGAGCTGTTTTTT. This sequence encodes CASSWTGPNTGELFF.